Listed below are T cell receptor beta chains from one sample, sequenced in a study of shared clonotypes between healthy human individuals. Sequencing was performed with immunoSEQ multiplex PCR; in TCRdb, only in-frame clones are kept and a portion is missing. The top ten hold about 1.7% of the sample, which has more than 2 million clones, about 94% seen once. Sequencing was done on a sample of naive CD8+ T cells from PBMCs. These TCRs come from a man in his late teens or twenties in good health. Some clones in this sample may be carry-over from other donors' samples. CDR3s include the opening cysteine and the closing phenylalanine or tryptophan.

v_call,cdr3_aa
TRBV4-3,CASSQGLASYEQYF
TRBV9,CASSVGLAGARDEQYF
TRBV5-4,CASSLGQGSTEAFF
TRBV7-9,CASSTAAGQPQHF
TRBV4-1,CASSHAVQGLGGYTF
TRBV10-3,CAISEAAFLGQTQYF
TRBV7-3,CASSLNPPGRERDTQYF
TRBV5-1,CASSLEVQNTEAFF
TRBV7-9,CASSPPGFTEAFF
TRBV5-1,CASSSTLRTGVTGELFF
TRBV28,CASSLDVGTINTEAFF
TRBV4-3,CASSLFQGAYEQYF
TRBV11-2,CASSFVWGQVSNEQYF
TRBV6-1,CASADSNYGYTF
TRBV7-9,CASSFTGATPYSEQFF
TRBV11-3,CASSSITGSGANVLTF
TRBV28,CASSYSRGNEKLFF
TRBV18,CASSPPGQANEKLFF
TRBV10-1,CASSAGSSPNTGELFF
TRBV28,CASLGGMNTEAFF
TRBV11-2,CASSVRGPARGYTF
TRBV2,CASSYQPGVTYNEQFF
TRBV6-5,CASSYSVSWQGGYTF
TRBV4-3,CASSDGGGEQFF
TRBV7-9,CASRRATSGRAYEQYF
TRBV27,CASSLQFVRNQPQHF
TRBV27,CASIGAGGTEAFF
TRBV7-8,CASTNRAGLSGNTIYF
TRBV28,CASRDWTLNTGELFF
TRBV5-8,CASSSSLPAGNYEQYF
TRBV9,CASSVFGTGGAVGANVLTF
TRBV5-6,CASSSRGYGYTF
TRBV10-3,CAIRKGQEHTDTQYF
TRBV5-6,CASSPSPGTTDTQYF
TRBV7-2,CASTTLRASGSRTDTQYF
TRBV19,CASSLLGAQRTEAFF
TRBV19,CASSSSGETSAYNEQFF
TRBV27,CASSPGTGGPYEQYF
TRBV11-2,CASRPHGGGSYEQYF
TRBV27,CASSSWTSGRRDTQYF
TRBV4-1,CASSQLPGRQQETQYF
TRBV10-3,CAIRGAGQGSAETQYF
TRBV27,CASRLTQRELTYNEQFF
TRBV28,CASSLRQGMIFIAKNIQYF
TRBV6-5,CASSYVWGPSYNEQFF
TRBV28,CASSFGLYYGYTF
TRBV5-6,CASSLAQNTGELFF
TRBV11-2,CASSLSVSSSYEQYF